Sequencing of this T cell receptor beta chain was carried out in a study of blood T cell repertoires in COVID-19. In the study overall: Sources were T cells, B-cell-depleted T cells, or PBMCs; the material itself was cDNA or gDNA.

The V end lost 2 bases, the J end lost 0 bases, and 6 bases lay between the germline ends. Germline CDR1 reads SGHDT; CDR2 reads YYEEEE. The CDR3 has 13 amino acids. Sequencing used immunoSEQ multiplex PCR; TCRdb keeps in-frame clones, though not all of them. Seen here are roughly 290,000 clones, around 85% observed once, and the top ten hold less than 2.5%. The genes are TRBV5-6 and TRBJ2-7; TRBD1 is a possible D gene (5 bases). This TCR came from a young woman who had recovered from COVID-19. Sample: peripheral blood. The CDR3 reads CASSFDSSYEQYF. For the CDR3, the DNA is TGTGCCAGCAGCTTCGACAGCTCCTACGAGCAGTACTTC.